Listed below are T cell receptor beta chains from one sample, sequenced in a study of PD-L1 blockade in urothelial cancer. Some clones are missing from TCRdb's copy, which holds only in-frame ones; the method was immunoSEQ multiplex PCR. The repertoire holds 35,000 to 55,000 clones, with 83% as singletons. The sequencing here drew on PBMCs, taken around atezolizumab (anti-PD-L1) treatment. These TCRs come from a man aged 55-75 years with urothelial cancer. Both conserved end residues are part of each CDR3. Fields, in order: J gene, V gene, D gene, clone size, CDR3 DNA, CDR3 protein. D genes are given only for firm matches. The size field is filled for only some rows; it gives once, few, many or a size class.

J: TRBJ1-3
V: TRBV28
D: -
size: -
DNA: TGTGCCAGCAGTTCCGCGGCAGCCTCTGGAAACACCATATATTTT
CDR3: CASSSAAASGNTIYF

J: TRBJ2-5
V: TRBV6-5
D: TRBD1
size: -
DNA: TGTGCCAGCAGCCCCGGGACAGGGGTCGGAGAGACCCAGTACTTC
CDR3: CASSPGTGVGETQYF

J: TRBJ2-2
V: TRBV19
D: -
size: few
DNA: TGTGCCACGTTCGATCGGGAGAGCACCGGGGAGCTGTTTTTT
CDR3: CATFDRESTGELFF

J: TRBJ2-1
V: TRBV20-1
D: -
size: -
DNA: TGCAGTGTGGGCCACAATGAGCAGTTCTTC
CDR3: CSVGHNEQFF

J: TRBJ2-7
V: TRBV18
D: -
size: -
DNA: TGTGCCAGCTCACACCGACAGGAGAGCTCCTACGAGCAGTACTTC
CDR3: CASSHRQESSYEQYF

J: TRBJ1-4
V: TRBV6-1
D: -
size: -
DNA: TGTGCCAGCAGTGAATCCGAGGGAGCTAATGAAAAACTGTTTTTT
CDR3: CASSESEGANEKLFF

J: TRBJ1-6
V: TRBV5-1
D: TRBD1
size: few
DNA: TGCGCCAGCAGCGAAGACAGGGTGTTCTCACCCCTCCACTTT
CDR3: CASSEDRVFSPLHF

J: TRBJ2-5
V: TRBV9
D: -
size: -
DNA: TGTGCCAGCAGCGTAGGGGCAGCCAACCAAGAGACCCAGTACTTC
CDR3: CASSVGAANQETQYF

J: TRBJ1-4
V: TRBV5-4
D: TRBD1
size: once
DNA: TGTGCCAGCAGCTCGGGGACAGGAGGTAATGAAAAACTGTTTTTT
CDR3: CASSSGTGGNEKLFF

J: TRBJ1-5
V: TRBV2
D: -
size: -
DNA: TGTGCCAGCAGTGTTGAGCCTTATAGCAATCAGCCCCAGCATTTT
CDR3: CASSVEPYSNQPQHF

J: TRBJ1-2
V: TRBV19
D: -
size: -
DNA: TGTGCCAGTAACAACGCCAGGGGAGCTAACTATGGCTACACCTTC
CDR3: CASNNARGANYGYTF

J: TRBJ1-2
V: TRBV4-1
D: -
size: -
DNA: TGCGCCAGCAGCCAAGTCGGCGGTCAAAAGGCCTACTATGGCTACACCTTC
CDR3: CASSQVGGQKAYYGYTF

J: TRBJ2-5
V: TRBV5-1
D: TRBD2
size: once
DNA: TGCGCCAGCAGCTTGGTAAGACTAGCGACAGGAGAGACCCAGTACTTC
CDR3: CASSLVRLATGETQYF

J: TRBJ2-3
V: TRBV28
D: TRBD1
size: few
DNA: TGTGCCAGCAGGAACTCCGGAGGGACAGGGTTGTATTTT
CDR3: CASRNSGGTGLYF

J: TRBJ1-1
V: TRBV7-2
D: -
size: -
DNA: TGTGCCACGGGGGGGGCGAACACTGAAGCTTTCTTT
CDR3: CATGGANTEAFF

J: TRBJ2-3
V: TRBV19
D: TRBD2
size: -
DNA: TGTGCCAGTAGTCCCGGGGGGGCGAGTACAGATACGCAGTATTTT
CDR3: CASSPGGASTDTQYF

J: TRBJ1-6
V: TRBV7-3
D: -
size: -
DNA: TGTGCCAGCAGTCGCACACAGGGTTGGGATTCACCCCTCCACTTT
CDR3: CASSRTQGWDSPLHF

J: TRBJ1-4
V: TRBV28
D: -
size: -
DNA: TGTGCCAGCAGTTTGCCCTTGGAACAGGGCCCGGCTAATGAAAAACTGTTTTTT
CDR3: CASSLPLEQGPANEKLFF

J: TRBJ2-1
V: TRBV5-1
D: TRBD1
size: -
DNA: TGCGCCAGCAGCTTGGGGGACCGGGACAGGTCCTACAATGAGCAGTTCTTC
CDR3: CASSLGDRDRSYNEQFF

J: TRBJ2-7
V: TRBV5-1
D: TRBD1
size: -
DNA: TGCGCCAGCAGCTCTGGACAGGGCACCTACGAGCAGTACTTC
CDR3: CASSSGQGTYEQYF

J: TRBJ1-5
V: TRBV28
D: -
size: few
DNA: TGTGCCAGCAGTCAGGTGACCAGCAATCAGCCCCAGCATTTT
CDR3: CASSQVTSNQPQHF

J: TRBJ1-4
V: TRBV21-1
D: -
size: -
DNA: TGTGCCAGCAGCAAAGAGAGCGGCGACGGAAAACTGTTTTTT
CDR3: CASSKESGDGKLFF

J: TRBJ1-6
V: TRBV7-9
D: -
size: -
DNA: TGTGCCAGCAGCTGGGGACAAGATAATTCACCCCTCCACTTT
CDR3: CASSWGQDNSPLHF

J: TRBJ2-7
V: TRBV19
D: TRBD1
size: once
DNA: TGTGCCAGTAGTGCCTGGGGGACAGGGGACCCCTCCTACGAGCAGTACTTC
CDR3: CASSAWGTGDPSYEQYF